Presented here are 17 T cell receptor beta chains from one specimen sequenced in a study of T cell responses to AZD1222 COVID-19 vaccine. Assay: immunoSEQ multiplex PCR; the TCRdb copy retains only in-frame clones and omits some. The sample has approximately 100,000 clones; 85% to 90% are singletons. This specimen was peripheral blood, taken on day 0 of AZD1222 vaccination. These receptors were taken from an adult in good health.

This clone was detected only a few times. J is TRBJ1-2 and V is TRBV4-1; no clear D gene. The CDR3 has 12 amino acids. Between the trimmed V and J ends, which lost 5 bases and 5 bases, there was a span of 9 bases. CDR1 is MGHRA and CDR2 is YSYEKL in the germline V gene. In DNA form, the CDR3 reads TGCGCCAGCAGCGAGGTTGGGTATGGCTACACCTTC. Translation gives CASSEVGYGYTF.

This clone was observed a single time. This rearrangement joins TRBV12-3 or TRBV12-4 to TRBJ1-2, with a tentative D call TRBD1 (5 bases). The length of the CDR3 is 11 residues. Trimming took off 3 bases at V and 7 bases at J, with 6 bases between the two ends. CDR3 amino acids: CASSFQGGYTF. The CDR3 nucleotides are TGTGCCAGCAGTTTCCAGGGTGGCTACACCTTC.

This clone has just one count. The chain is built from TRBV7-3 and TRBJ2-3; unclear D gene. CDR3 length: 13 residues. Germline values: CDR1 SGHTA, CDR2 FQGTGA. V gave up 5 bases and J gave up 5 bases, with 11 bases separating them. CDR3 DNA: TGTGCCAGCAGCCCCCCTCGAGAAGATACGCAGTATTTT. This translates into CASSPPREDTQYF.

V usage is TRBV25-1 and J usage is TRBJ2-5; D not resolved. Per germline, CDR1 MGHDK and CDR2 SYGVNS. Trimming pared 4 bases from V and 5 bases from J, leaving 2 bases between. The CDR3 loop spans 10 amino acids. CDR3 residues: CASSGETQYF. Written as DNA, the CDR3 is TGTGCCAGCAGTGGGGAGACCCAGTACTTC. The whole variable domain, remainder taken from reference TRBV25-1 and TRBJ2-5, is EADIYQTPRYLVIGTGKKITLECSQTMGHDKMYWYQQDPGMELHLIHYSYGVNSTEKGDLSSESTVSRIRTEHFPLTLESARPSHTSQYLCASSGETQYFGPGTRLLVL.

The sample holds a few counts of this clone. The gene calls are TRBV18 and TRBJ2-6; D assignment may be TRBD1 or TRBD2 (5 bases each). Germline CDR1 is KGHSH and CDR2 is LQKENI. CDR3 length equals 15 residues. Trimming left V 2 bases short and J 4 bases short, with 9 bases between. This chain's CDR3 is CASSPGTLGANVLTF. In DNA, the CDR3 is TGTGCCAGCTCACCAGGGACCCTGGGGGCCAACGTCCTGACTTTC.

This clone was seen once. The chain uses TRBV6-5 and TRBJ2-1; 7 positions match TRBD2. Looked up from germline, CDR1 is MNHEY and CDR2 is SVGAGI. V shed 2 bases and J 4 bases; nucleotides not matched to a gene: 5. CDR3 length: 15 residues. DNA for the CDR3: TGTGCCAGCAGTTACGGGAGGGCCGCTTACAATGAGCAGTTCTTC. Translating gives CASSYGRAAYNEQFF.

Here the CDR3 DNA reads TGTGCCAGCAGTTTCGGCAGCTCTAACTATGGCTACACCTTC. Amino acid sequence: CASSFGSSNYGYTF. This sequence joins TRBV27 and TRBJ1-2; D ambiguous. CDR3 size: 14 residues. Germline CDR1 and CDR2: MNHEY and SMNVEV (reference sequence). Trimming removed 3 bases at V and 0 bases at J, with 8 bases between.

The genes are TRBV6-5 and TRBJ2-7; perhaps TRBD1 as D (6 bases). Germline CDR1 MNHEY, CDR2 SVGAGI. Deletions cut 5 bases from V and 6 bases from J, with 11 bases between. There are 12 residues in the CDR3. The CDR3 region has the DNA TGTGCCAGCAGTATACAGGGTTCCGAGCAGTACTTC. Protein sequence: CASSIQGSEQYF.

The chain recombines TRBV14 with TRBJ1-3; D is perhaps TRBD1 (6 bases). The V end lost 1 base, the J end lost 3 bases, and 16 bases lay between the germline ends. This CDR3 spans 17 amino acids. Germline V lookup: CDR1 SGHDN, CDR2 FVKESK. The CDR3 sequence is CASSQVAGALFGNTIYF. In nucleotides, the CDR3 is TGTGCCAGCAGCCAAGTTGCAGGGGCGCTTTTTGGAAACACCATATATTTT.

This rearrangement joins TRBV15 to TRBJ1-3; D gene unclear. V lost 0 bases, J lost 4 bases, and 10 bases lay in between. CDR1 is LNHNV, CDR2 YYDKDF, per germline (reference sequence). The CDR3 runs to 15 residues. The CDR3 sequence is CATSRDAGAGNTIYF. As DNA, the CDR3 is TGTGCCACCAGCAGAGATGCGGGAGCCGGAAACACCATATATTTT.

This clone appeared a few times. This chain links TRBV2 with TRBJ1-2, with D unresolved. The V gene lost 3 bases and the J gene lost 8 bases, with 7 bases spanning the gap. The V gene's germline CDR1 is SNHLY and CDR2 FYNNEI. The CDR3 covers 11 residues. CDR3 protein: CASSEIQGYTF. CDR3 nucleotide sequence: TGTGCCAGCAGTGAGATACAGGGCTACACCTTC.

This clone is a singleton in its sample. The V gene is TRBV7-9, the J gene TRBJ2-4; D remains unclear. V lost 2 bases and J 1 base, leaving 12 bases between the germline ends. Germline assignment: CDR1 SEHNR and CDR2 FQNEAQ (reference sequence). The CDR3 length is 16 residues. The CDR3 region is CASSLSHLWAKNIQYF. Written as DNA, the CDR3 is TGTGCCAGCAGCTTATCACACCTCTGGGCCAAAAACATTCAGTACTTC.

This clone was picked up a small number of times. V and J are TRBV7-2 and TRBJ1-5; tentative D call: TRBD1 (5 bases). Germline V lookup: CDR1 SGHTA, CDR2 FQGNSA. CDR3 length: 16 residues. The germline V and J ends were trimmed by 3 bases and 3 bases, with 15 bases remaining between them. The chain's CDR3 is CASSFVGRGPNQPQHF. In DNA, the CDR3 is TGTGCCAGCAGCTTCGTTGGGCGGGGCCCCAATCAGCCCCAGCATTTT.

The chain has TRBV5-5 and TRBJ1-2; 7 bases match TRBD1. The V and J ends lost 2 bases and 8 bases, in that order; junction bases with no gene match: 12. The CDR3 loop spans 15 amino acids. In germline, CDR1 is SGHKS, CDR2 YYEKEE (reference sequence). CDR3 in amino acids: CASSFSSGTAGGYTF. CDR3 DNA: TGTGCCAGCAGCTTTTCCTCCGGGACAGCAGGCGGCTACACCTTC.

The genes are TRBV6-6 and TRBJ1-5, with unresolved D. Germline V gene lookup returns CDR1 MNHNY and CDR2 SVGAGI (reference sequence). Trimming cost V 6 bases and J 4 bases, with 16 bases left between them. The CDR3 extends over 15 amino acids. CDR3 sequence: CASSQVRVGNQPQHF. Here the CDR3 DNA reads TGTGCCAGCAGCCAGGTCCGGGTGGGGAATCAGCCCCAGCATTTT.

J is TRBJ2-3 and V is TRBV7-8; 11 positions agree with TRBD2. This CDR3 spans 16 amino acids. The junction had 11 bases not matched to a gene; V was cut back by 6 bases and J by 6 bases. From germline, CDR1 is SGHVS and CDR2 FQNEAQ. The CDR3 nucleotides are TGTGCCAGCAGGGATCGACTAGCGGGGCGGTCGGATACGCAGTATTTT. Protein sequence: CASRDRLAGRSDTQYF.

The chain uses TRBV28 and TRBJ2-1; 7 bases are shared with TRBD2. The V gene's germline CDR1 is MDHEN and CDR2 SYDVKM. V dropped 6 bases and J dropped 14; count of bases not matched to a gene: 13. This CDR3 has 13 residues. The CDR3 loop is CASSPAERDGEFF. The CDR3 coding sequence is TGTGCCAGCAGCCCCGCGGAGCGGGACGGGGAGTTCTTC.